Listed below are T cell receptor beta chains from one sample, sequenced in a study of T cell changes during pregnancy in multiple sclerosis. The table came from immunoSEQ multiplex PCR; TCRdb's copy has only in-frame clones and leaves some out. Of 50,000 to 60,000 clones listed, roughly nine tenths are singletons. The starting material was peripheral blood, obtained in the first trimester of pregnancy. All receptors come from a female donor in good health, enrolled as a control in a pregnancy study. The CDR3 runs from the conserved cysteine through the conserved F or W. The D gene is left open where the match is weak. Clone size, where shown, is once, few, many, or a class for clones that have expanded.

j_call v_call clone_size d_call cdr3_nt cdr3_aa
TRBJ2-7 TRBV29-1 . . TGCAGCGTTGAAGATAAAAGTGGTAGATACGAGCAGTACTTC CSVEDKSGRYEQYF
TRBJ2-1 TRBV27 . . TGTGCCAGCAGTTTAGGGCAGTACAATGAGCAGTTCTTC CASSLGQYNEQFF
TRBJ2-7 TRBV18 . TRBD1 TGTGCCAGCTCACGGGACAGCTCCTACGAGCAGTACTTC CASSRDSSYEQYF
TRBJ1-6 TRBV5-6 . . TGTGCCAGCAGCTTGGGCCTCCCTCGGGTCGGATCACCCCTCCACTTT CASSLGLPRVGSPLHF
TRBJ2-1 TRBV4-2 . TRBD1 TGTGCCAGCAGCCAACCTGCCTCTCAGGGGGACAATGAGCAGTTCTTC CASSQPASQGDNEQFF
TRBJ2-6 TRBV28 once . TGTGCCAGCAGCTCCCTCTCTGGGGCCAACGTCCTGACTTTC CASSSLSGANVLTF
TRBJ2-2 TRBV6-1 once TRBD2 TGTGCCGGGCGGGGGAGGACCGTGGGGGCCGGGGAGCTGTTTTTT CAGRGRTVGAGELFF
TRBJ2-5 TRBV6-5 . . TGTGCCAGCAGAAGCAGTGGAGCGGCCCAGTACTTC CASRSSGAAQYF
TRBJ1-1 TRBV5-4 . TRBD1 TGTGCCAGCAGCTTGGTAGGGGGCTTGGAAGAAGCTTTCTTT CASSLVGGLEEAFF
TRBJ2-2 TRBV4-1 . . TGCGCCAGCAGCCAAGGCCGACTAGGGCGGGCGAACACCGGGGAGCTGTTTTTT CASSQGRLGRANTGELFF
TRBJ2-7 TRBV28 . . TGTGCCAGCAGTTATTATGGCGGAGCCTACGAGCAGTACTTC CASSYYGGAYEQYF
TRBJ1-2 TRBV28 . . TGTGCCAGCAGAAACTCTGACAGACTAGGATATGGCTACACCTTC CASRNSDRLGYGYTF
TRBJ2-7 TRBV2 . TRBD1 TGTGCCAGCAGTTCAACTCGACAGGGGATACGCTACGAGCAGTACTTC CASSSTRQGIRYEQYF
TRBJ1-6 TRBV25-1 few . TGTGCCAGCAGTGAATCGATGGGTGGGAGGGGATCACCCCTCCACTTT CASSESMGGRGSPLHF
TRBJ2-1 TRBV13 . TRBD2 TGTGCCAGCAGCCCCAGGACTAGCGGGAGCAGTAATTACAATGAGCAGTTCTTC CASSPRTSGSSNYNEQFF
TRBJ2-1 TRBV7-9 . TRBD1 TGTGCCAGCAGCCCCAGCGACCGACAGGGAAAATCCTACAATGAGCAGTTCTTC CASSPSDRQGKSYNEQFF
TRBJ2-3 TRBV14 . TRBD2 TGTGCCAGCAGCCAAGATTTCTCCGGGACTAGCGGGAGGCTGAGCACAGATACGCAGTATTTT CASSQDFSGTSGRLSTDTQYF
TRBJ1-4 TRBV27 . . TGTGCCAGCAGCCCCCGGACTTCAAATGAAAAACTGTTTTTT CASSPRTSNEKLFF
TRBJ1-2 TRBV6-1 . TRBD1 TGTGCCAGCAGTGACCCTCGGACAGGGGACCATGGCTACACCTTC CASSDPRTGDHGYTF
TRBJ2-3 TRBV10-3 . TRBD2 TGTGCCATCGGCCGTGGGAGGGGCACAGATACGCAGTATTTT CAIGRGRGTDTQYF
TRBJ1-1 TRBV4-1 . TRBD1 TGCGCCAGCAGCCATTTCCGGACAGGGTCGGGCACTGAAGCTTTCTTT CASSHFRTGSGTEAFF
TRBJ2-5 TRBV2 . . TGTGCCAGCAGTGACTTGGTTGCGGTGAAGACCCAGTACTTC CASSDLVAVKTQYF
TRBJ2-1 TRBV19 . TRBD2 TGTGCCAGTAGTCCTAGCGGGAGTTACAATGAGCAGTTCTTC CASSPSGSYNEQFF
TRBJ2-7 TRBV5-3 . TRBD1 TGTGCCGCCAGGGACAGTACCTACGAGCAGTACTTC CAARDSTYEQYF
TRBJ2-7 TRBV4-2 . TRBD2 TGTGCCAGCAGCCAATCGACTAGCGGGGGCACCTACGAGCAGTACTTC CASSQSTSGGTYEQYF
TRBJ1-2 TRBV29-1 . . TGCAGCGTTGAATCGGCAGGGGAGGGCTATGGCTACACCTTC CSVESAGEGYGYTF
TRBJ1-5 TRBV28 . . TGTGCCAGCAAGGGGGGGTCACAGCCCCAGCATTTT CASKGGSQPQHF
TRBJ2-1 TRBV19 . TRBD2 TGTGCCAGTAGTATCCTAGCGGGAGGGGATGAGCAGTTCTTC CASSILAGGDEQFF
TRBJ2-2 TRBV13 . TRBD2 TGTGCCAGCAGCTCCGGACTAGCGGGAGCGGTGGTCGGGGAGCTGTTTTTT CASSSGLAGAVVGELFF
TRBJ2-1 TRBV2 . . TGTGCCAGCAGTGAGTCTCGGGTGTCCTACAATGAGCAGTTCTTC CASSESRVSYNEQFF
TRBJ2-1 TRBV28 . . TGTGCCAGCAAACCTCGGGGGAGGAATGAGCAGTTCTTC CASKPRGRNEQFF
TRBJ2-7 TRBV9 once . TGTGCCAGCAGCGGGGACAACGAGCAGTACTTC CASSGDNEQYF
TRBJ2-2 TRBV28 few TRBD1 TGTGCCAGCAGTTTCAGGGGGCGAGAGAACACCGGGGAGCTGTTTTTT CASSFRGRENTGELFF
TRBJ2-3 TRBV18 . TRBD1 TGTGCCAGCTCCCCCCAAAACACAGGGGGCCCAGATACGCAGTATTTT CASSPQNTGGPDTQYF
TRBJ1-4 TRBV6-6 once . TGTGCCAGCAGTCTTACAGAAAATGAAAAACTGTTTTTT CASSLTENEKLFF
TRBJ2-3 TRBV6-4 . TRBD2 TGTGCCAGCAGTGACGTGGTGGCGGGAGGAGCAGATACGCAGTATTTT CASSDVVAGGADTQYF
TRBJ2-2 TRBV28 . . TGTGCCAGCAGTCAGATTCCCGGGGAGCTGTTTTTT CASSQIPGELFF
TRBJ1-5 TRBV2 . . TGTGCCAGCAGTAACAGGGTCTCAGGCAATCAGCCCCAGCATTTT CASSNRVSGNQPQHF
TRBJ2-2 TRBV5-1 . . TGCGCCAGCAGCGCCGCCGGGACCGGGGAGCTGTTTTTT CASSAAGTGELFF
TRBJ1-6 TRBV7-6 . TRBD1 TGTGCCAGCAGCAGCGGGACAGGGGGATTCTCACCCCTCCACTTT CASSSGTGGFSPLHF
TRBJ1-1 TRBV5-6 once . TGTGCCAGCGTAGCTAGGATGACGGACACTGAAGCTTTCTTT CASVARMTDTEAFF
TRBJ2-2 TRBV5-5 . TRBD1 TGTGCCAGCAGCTTGGGGGGACAGACGAACACCGGGGAGCTGTTTTTT CASSLGGQTNTGELFF
TRBJ1-1 TRBV28 . . TGTGCCAGCGGAGGGAAGAACACTGAAGCTTTCTTT CASGGKNTEAFF
TRBJ2-7 TRBV27 . TRBD2 TGTGCCAGCAGTTTTGGTGGGGGGGACGAGCAGTACTTC CASSFGGGDEQYF
TRBJ2-1 TRBV11-2 . . TGTGCCAGCAGTCTAAGACAGAGCTCCTACAATGAGCAGTTCTTC CASSLRQSSYNEQFF
TRBJ2-3 TRBV6-4 few TRBD2 TGTGCCAGCAGCGGGACTAGCGGGGGCACAGATACGCAGTATTTT CASSGTSGGTDTQYF
TRBJ2-3 TRBV5-1 . . TGCGCCAGCAGCTTTTTCGGACTCCAGGATACGCAGTATTTT CASSFFGLQDTQYF
TRBJ2-3 TRBV19 . . TGTGCCAGTAGTATAGGCACGGGAAGCAGCACAGATACGCAGTATTTT CASSIGTGSSTDTQYF
TRBJ1-2 TRBV4-1 . TRBD1 TGCGCCAGCGGTCGGACAGGAAGTGTTGGCTACACCTTC CASGRTGSVGYTF